This is a list of T cell receptor beta chains from one sample in a study of blood T cell repertoires in COVID-19. Here immunoSEQ multiplex PCR was the method, and the copy in TCRdb shows in-frame clones only, minus some. The sample includes 350,000 to 450,000 clones, 75% to 90% of them seen just once. Sequenced sample: PBMCs or T cells enriched from blood (not recorded which). All receptors derive from a man aged 30 to 39 who had recovered from COVID-19. Both conserved end residues are part of each CDR3. The order of the fields is CDR3 length, V gene, CDR3 protein.

>16|TRBV2
CASSVHGTGVADTQYF
>13|TRBV19
CASTRQGRDTQYF
>16|TRBV30
CAFRPGQGLAKNIQYF
>17|TRBV28
CASSLGLAGAFRDEQFF
>17|TRBV11-2
CASSLDRGRLAKNIQYF
>12|TRBV5-6
CASSLLYNEQFF
>17|TRBV27
CASSYRTSGSHLVTQYF
>16|TRBV14
CASSQSQGQGDTEAFF
>16|TRBV28
CASTGTGTGNNQPQHF
>16|TRBV10-1
CASSAPGHSNTGELFF
>13|TRBV7-9
CASRDRGDTEAFF
>12|TRBV7-2
CASSSSFYEQFF
>15|TRBV28
CASREQGLSNQPQHF
>15|TRBV27
CASSSGQTFVDTQYF
>16|TRBV28
CASSLVAPLGTGELFF
>15|TRBV6-5
CASSYSGTPYNEQFF
>16|TRBV18
CASSPPLAGGNNEQFF
>15|TRBV15
CATSRVAGGGETQYF
>13|TRBV28
CASGAGVWEKLFF
>15|TRBV5-5
CASSLVPGNTGELFF
>13|TRBV27
CASSLGGAWGYTF
>15|TRBV4-1
CASSQGTGVNTEAFF
>13|TRBV12-5
CASLGDGQKEQYF
>18|TRBV24-1
CATSDYPGGGSPIVEQFF
>16|TRBV28
CASSPRGSGLTYEQYF
>15|TRBV5-4
CASSQVDRAYNEQFF
>15|TRBV3-1/TRBV3-2
CASSAPGGRIGELFF
>18|TRBV28
CASSNARRLAPNYNEQFF
>15|TRBV7-9
CASSAGQGPKNIQYF
>16|TRBV7-3
CASSLTTGGAYNEQFF
>16|TRBV10-2
CASSEQDRGSGNTIYF
>14|TRBV18
CASSTETTNEKLFF
>15|TRBV7-9
CASSPQGSSGNTIYF
>15|TRBV11-3
CASSLAPNSYNEQFF